This TCR beta chain was documented in a study of blood T cell repertoires in COVID-19. In the study's own analysis: Amplified reference gene primers provided the basis for estimating nucleated cell counts. Libraries were prepared by immunoSEQ multiplex PCR; TCRdb keeps only in-frame clonotypes and omits some of them. That table supplies the V and J calls and clone size; D and trimming were determined from the DNA. This sample has more than 300,000 clones; around nine tenths occur once, and the top ten carry about 7%. The CDR3 spans 14 residues. With 3 bases removed from V and 5 bases from J, the gap between germline ends came to 14 bases. Germline V gene sequence: CDR1 SGHRS, CDR2 YFSETQ.

This sequence originates from a woman in her seventies with COVID-19, enrolled during active disease. The sequenced material came from peripheral blood. The rearrangement uses TRBV5-1 and TRBJ2-5; a weak D match, TRBD2 (6 bases). In DNA, the CDR3 is TGCGCCAGCAGCTCCCCGGGGGTTGAGGAGACCCAGTACTTC. Its protein is CASSSPGVEETQYF.